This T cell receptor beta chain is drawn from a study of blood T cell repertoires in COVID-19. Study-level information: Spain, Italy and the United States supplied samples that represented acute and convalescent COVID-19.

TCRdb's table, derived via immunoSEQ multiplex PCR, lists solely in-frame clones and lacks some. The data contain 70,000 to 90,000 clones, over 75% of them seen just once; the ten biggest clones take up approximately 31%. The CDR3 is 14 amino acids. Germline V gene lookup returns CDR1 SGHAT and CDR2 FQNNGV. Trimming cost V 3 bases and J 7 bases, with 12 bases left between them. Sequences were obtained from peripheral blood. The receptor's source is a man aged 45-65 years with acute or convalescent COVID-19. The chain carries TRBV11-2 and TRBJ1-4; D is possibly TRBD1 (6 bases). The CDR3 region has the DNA TGTGCCAGCAGCTTTGGGCAGGGGATTGAAAAACTGTTTTTT. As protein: CASSFGQGIEKLFF. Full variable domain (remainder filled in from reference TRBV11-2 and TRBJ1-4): EAGVAQSPRYKIIEKRQSVAFWCNPISGHATLYWYQQILGQGPKLLIQFQNNGVVDDSQLPKDRFSAERLKGVDSTLKIQPAKLEDSAVYLCASSFGQGIEKLFFGSGTQLSVL.